The rows below give T cell receptor beta chains drawn from one sample of a study of T cell responses to AZD1222 COVID-19 vaccine. Assay used: immunoSEQ multiplex PCR; TCRdb lists only in-frame clones, some missing. The data contain around 63,000 clones, about 85% of them singletons. Sequenced material: peripheral blood, taken on day 0 of AZD1222 vaccination. Receptor source: an adult in good health. Both conserved end residues are part of each CDR3. D genes are given only for firm matches. Rows may omit the clone size; those that give it use once, few, many or a size class.

D: -; V: TRBV5-8; J: TRBJ2-7; size: -; CDR3: CASSLAGLSNYEQYF; DNA: TGTGCCAGCAGCTTGGCGGGACTTTCTAACTACGAGCAGTACTTC
D: -; V: TRBV5-1; J: TRBJ2-5; size: -; CDR3: CASSFMTEQETQYF; DNA: TGCGCCAGCAGTTTCATGACAGAGCAAGAGACCCAGTACTTC
D: -; V: TRBV14; J: TRBJ2-5; size: -; CDR3: CASSPGVLTLGLETQYF; DNA: TGTGCCAGCAGCCCGGGGGTGCTGACCTTAGGTTTAGAGACCCAGTACTTC
D: -; V: TRBV7-3; J: TRBJ2-5; size: once; CDR3: CASSLKPLAIGETQYF; DNA: TGTGCCAGCAGCTTAAAGCCCCTAGCTATAGGGGAGACCCAGTACTTC
D: -; V: TRBV5-1; J: TRBJ1-1; size: -; CDR3: CASSLEVTNTEAFF; DNA: TGCGCCAGCAGCTTGGAGGTTACGAACACTGAAGCTTTCTTT
D: TRBD1; V: TRBV19; J: TRBJ2-2; size: -; CDR3: CASSPGQGPTGELFF; DNA: TGTGCCAGTAGTCCGGGACAGGGGCCGACCGGGGAGCTGTTTTTT
D: TRBD2; V: TRBV3-1/TRBV3-2; J: TRBJ2-1; size: once; CDR3: CASSQVASGGGMGQFF; DNA: TGTGCCAGCAGCCAAGTCGCTAGCGGGGGGGGAATGGGGCAGTTCTTC
D: -; V: TRBV21-1; J: TRBJ1-1; size: few; CDR3: CASSKALYVEQEKENTEAFF; DNA: TGTGCCAGCAGCAAAGCGCTTTATGTGGAGCAGGAAAAGGAGAACACTGAAGCTTTCTTT
D: -; V: TRBV10-1; J: TRBJ1-5; size: few; CDR3: CASSELDGQPQHF; DNA: TGCGCCAGCAGTGAATTGGACGGTCAGCCCCAGCATTTT
D: TRBD1; V: TRBV7-2; J: TRBJ1-2; size: few; CDR3: CASSLVRDRGYDGYTF; DNA: TGTGCCAGCAGCTTAGTAAGGGACAGGGGGTACGATGGCTACACCTTC
D: -; V: TRBV3-1/TRBV3-2; J: TRBJ2-2; size: few; CDR3: CASSQDGLGTGELFF; DNA: TGTGCCAGCAGCCAAGACGGGCTAGGGACCGGGGAGCTGTTTTTT
D: -; V: TRBV6-1; J: TRBJ2-2; size: -; CDR3: CASSEVRELFF; DNA: TGTGCCAGCAGTGAAGTTAGGGAGCTGTTTTTT
D: -; V: TRBV5-8; J: TRBJ2-7; size: -; CDR3: CASTNDGYEQYF; DNA: TGTGCCAGCACCAATGACGGTTACGAGCAGTACTTC
D: -; V: TRBV9; J: TRBJ1-1; size: -; CDR3: CASSVGGRLNTEAFF; DNA: TGTGCCAGCAGCGTAGGAGGCAGACTGAACACTGAAGCTTTCTTT
D: -; V: TRBV5-1; J: TRBJ2-4; size: -; CDR3: CASSLAGSEDKSNIQYF; DNA: TGCGCCAGCAGCTTGGCCGGTTCAGAGGACAAGTCAAACATTCAGTACTTC
D: -; V: TRBV28; J: TRBJ1-3; size: -; CDR3: CASSLGTYNGNTIYF; DNA: TGTGCCAGCAGTTTGGGGACATATAATGGAAACACCATATATTTT
D: TRBD1; V: TRBV5-1; J: TRBJ1-6; size: -; CDR3: CASSLGSGQVNSPLHF; DNA: TGCGCCAGCAGCTTGGGGTCGGGACAGGTAAATTCACCCCTCCACTTT
D: -; V: TRBV19; J: TRBJ1-5; size: -; CDR3: CASSILTALSNQPQHF; DNA: TGTGCCAGTAGTATTTTGACAGCCCTTAGCAATCAGCCCCAGCATTTT
D: -; V: TRBV18; J: TRBJ1-5; size: -; CDR3: CASSILKGNQPQHF; DNA: TGTGCCAGCTCGATATTGAAGGGCAATCAGCCCCAGCATTTT
D: -; V: TRBV19; J: TRBJ1-5; size: -; CDR3: CASLPSIGQPQHF; DNA: TGTGCCAGTCTTCCCAGTATAGGCCAGCCCCAGCATTTT
D: -; V: TRBV7-8; J: TRBJ2-3; size: few; CDR3: CASSLNRGTDTQYF; DNA: TGTGCCAGCAGCTTAAACCGGGGCACAGATACGCAGTATTTT
D: TRBD1; V: TRBV19; J: TRBJ1-6; size: -; CDR3: CASRPVDRAYNSPLHF; DNA: TGTGCCAGTAGACCCGTGGACAGGGCGTATAATTCACCCCTCCACTTT
D: -; V: TRBV2; J: TRBJ2-7; size: -; CDR3: CASSGGAYEQYF; DNA: TGTGCCAGCAGTGGGGGCGCCTACGAGCAGTACTTC
D: -; V: TRBV19; J: TRBJ2-3; size: -; CDR3: CASSSGGDTQYF; DNA: TGTGCCAGTAGTAGCGGGGGCGATACGCAGTATTTT
D: TRBD1; V: TRBV19; J: TRBJ1-5; size: -; CDR3: CASSISGQANQPQHF; DNA: TGTGCCAGTAGTATTTCTGGACAGGCTAATCAGCCCCAGCATTTT
D: -; V: TRBV14; J: TRBJ2-7; size: -; CDR3: CASSQNYEQYF; DNA: TGTGCCAGCAGCCAAAACTACGAGCAGTACTTC
D: TRBD1; V: TRBV13; J: TRBJ2-7; size: -; CDR3: CASSFSRGLYEQYF; DNA: TGTGCCAGCAGCTTCTCAAGGGGGCTATACGAGCAGTACTTC
D: -; V: TRBV10-3; J: TRBJ2-3; size: -; CDR3: CATEADTQYF; DNA: TGTGCCACGGAGGCAGATACGCAGTATTTT
D: -; V: TRBV7-2; J: TRBJ2-2; size: -; CDR3: CASSLGPRGGAGELFF; DNA: TGTGCCAGCAGCTTAGGGCCCAGGGGGGGGGCCGGGGAGCTGTTTTTT
D: -; V: TRBV6-2/TRBV6-3; J: TRBJ1-3; size: -; CDR3: CASSYPRAGNTIYF; DNA: TGTGCCAGCAGTTACCCCAGGGCCGGAAACACCATATATTTT
D: -; V: TRBV29-1; J: TRBJ1-2; size: once; CDR3: CSVKQAPYGYTF; DNA: TGCAGCGTAAAACAGGCGCCCTATGGCTACACCTTC
D: TRBD1; V: TRBV27; J: TRBJ1-5; size: -; CDR3: CASTPGQGIGPQHF; DNA: TGTGCCAGCACACCGGGACAGGGTATCGGGCCCCAGCATTTT
D: -; V: TRBV30; J: TRBJ1-1; size: -; CDR3: CAWIEGNTEAFF; DNA: TGTGCCTGGATAGAGGGGAACACTGAAGCTTTCTTT
D: TRBD1; V: TRBV25-1; J: TRBJ2-7; size: once; CDR3: CASTRMTGDGAYEQYF; DNA: TGTGCCAGCACCCGTATGACAGGGGATGGGGCCTACGAGCAGTACTTC
D: TRBD1; V: TRBV19; J: TRBJ1-5; size: -; CDR3: CASRGKGGAGNQPQHF; DNA: TGTGCCAGTAGAGGAAAAGGGGGCGCGGGCAATCAGCCCCAGCATTTT
D: -; V: TRBV5-1; J: TRBJ1-1; size: -; CDR3: CASAKRGADTEAFF; DNA: TGCGCCAGTGCCAAGAGGGGCGCGGACACTGAAGCTTTCTTT
D: TRBD2; V: TRBV6-6; J: TRBJ2-7; size: -; CDR3: CASTPGLAYHEQYF; DNA: TGTGCCAGCACCCCGGGACTAGCATACCACGAGCAGTACTTC
D: -; V: TRBV5-1; J: TRBJ2-3; size: -; CDR3: CASIQTGTDTQYF; DNA: TGCGCCAGCATTCAGACAGGCACAGATACGCAGTATTTT
D: -; V: TRBV19; J: TRBJ2-6; size: -; CDR3: CASSPRGGGANVLTF; DNA: TGTGCCAGTAGTCCTAGGGGTGGTGGGGCCAACGTCCTGACTTTC
D: TRBD2; V: TRBV7-6; J: TRBJ2-2; size: -; CDR3: CASSPQMWGGLLAGELFF; DNA: TGTGCCAGCAGCCCACAGATGTGGGGGGGATTACTGGCCGGGGAGCTGTTTTTT
D: -; V: TRBV7-3; J: TRBJ1-1; size: -; CDR3: CASSLTLETEAFF; DNA: TGTGCCAGCAGCTTAACGTTGGAGACTGAAGCTTTCTTT
D: -; V: TRBV5-4; J: TRBJ2-2; size: -; CDR3: CASSLGGRGARTGELFF; DNA: TGTGCCAGCAGCTTGGGAGGCAGGGGCGCGAGGACCGGGGAGCTGTTTTTT
D: -; V: TRBV9; J: TRBJ2-1; size: -; CDR3: CASSVQGSYNEQFF; DNA: TGTGCCAGCAGCGTTCAGGGCTCCTACAATGAGCAGTTCTTC
D: -; V: TRBV6-6; J: TRBJ1-3; size: few; CDR3: CASSYSEDIGNTIYF; DNA: TGTGCCAGCAGTTACTCGGAGGATATTGGAAACACCATATATTTT
D: -; V: TRBV6-5; J: TRBJ1-1; size: -; CDR3: CASRPILGENTEAFF; DNA: TGTGCCAGCAGACCCATCCTGGGGGAGAACACTGAAGCTTTCTTT
D: -; V: TRBV12-3/TRBV12-4; J: TRBJ1-4; size: once; CDR3: CASSLMGEKLFF; DNA: TGTGCCAGCAGTTTGATGGGGGAAAAACTGTTTTTT
D: TRBD1; V: TRBV5-5; J: TRBJ2-7; size: few; CDR3: CASSLVVRTGGHEQYF; DNA: TGTGCCAGCAGCTTGGTTGTAAGGACAGGGGGCCACGAGCAGTACTTC
D: TRBD1; V: TRBV2; J: TRBJ1-5; size: -; CDR3: CASSRDSSNQPQHF; DNA: TGTGCCAGCAGTAGGGACAGTAGCAATCAGCCCCAGCATTTT
D: TRBD1; V: TRBV19; J: TRBJ2-2; size: few; CDR3: CASSLRGQGVGELFF; DNA: TGTGCCAGTAGTCTACGGGGACAGGGGGTCGGGGAGCTGTTTTTT
D: -; V: TRBV29-1; J: TRBJ1-5; size: once; CDR3: CSLRGGGHHNQPQHF; DNA: TGCAGCCTCCGAGGAGGGGGGCACCATAATCAGCCCCAGCATTTT
D: -; V: TRBV12-5; J: TRBJ1-5; size: -; CDR3: CASGPNINQPQHF; DNA: TGTGCTAGTGGCCCGAATATAAATCAGCCCCAGCATTTT